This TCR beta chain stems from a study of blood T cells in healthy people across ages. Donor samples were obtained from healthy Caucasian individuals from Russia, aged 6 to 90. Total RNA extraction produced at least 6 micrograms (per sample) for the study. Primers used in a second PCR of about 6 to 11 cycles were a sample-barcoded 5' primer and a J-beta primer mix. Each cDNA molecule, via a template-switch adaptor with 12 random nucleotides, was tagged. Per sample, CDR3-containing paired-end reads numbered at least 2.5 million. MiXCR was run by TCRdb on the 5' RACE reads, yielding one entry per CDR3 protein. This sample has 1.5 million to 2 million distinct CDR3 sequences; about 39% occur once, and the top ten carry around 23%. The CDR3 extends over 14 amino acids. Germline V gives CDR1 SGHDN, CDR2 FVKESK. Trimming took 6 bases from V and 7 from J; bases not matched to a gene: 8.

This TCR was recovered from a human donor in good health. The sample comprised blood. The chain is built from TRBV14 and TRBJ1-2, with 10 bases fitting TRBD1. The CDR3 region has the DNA TGTGCCAGCAGTGAGACAGGGGGCTCGTCTGGCTACACCTTC. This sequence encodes CASSETGGSSGYTF.